The source of this TCR beta chain is a study of tumor-infiltrating lymphocytes in primary liver carcinoma. Turning to the study itself: Patients were both men and women, whose ages ran from 30 to 69 years. Stage T1-T3 N0M0 tumors spanned roughly 4.2 to 11 cm. Study-wide points: Researchers found tumor-adjacent and tumor-blood pairs overlapped less than tumor region pairs. Only about 7-24% of top clones were detected in each of the five tumor regions.

Notes on this clonotype: Its antigen is undetermined. One junction end disagrees with the germline gene, perhaps due to a read error.

A constant-region primer primed TCR beta cDNA synthesis from about 490 ng of total RNA. Library construction for TCR beta comprised three nested multiplex PCR rounds performed with slightly modified ARM-PCR. The study ran its first two PCR rounds for roughly 9 cycles each, using TRBV1-TRBV30 forward primers and a C-beta reverse primer. TCRdb fed the multiplex PCR reads into MiXCR, producing one record per CDR3 protein. The repertoire holds roughly 190,000 distinct CDR3 sequences, with 85% as singletons. Extraction of RNA together with DNA used about 17-30 mg of unsorted bulk tissue. Germline CDR1 SGHAT, CDR2 FQNNGV. The CDR3 length is 14 residues.

The sequence came from a man between 40 and 49 years old with primary liver carcinoma and hepatitis B virus infection. The gene calls are TRBV11-2 and TRBJ2-2, with 8 bases lining up with TRBD2. The sequencing input was tumor tissue from primary liver carcinoma. CDR3 DNA sequence: TGTGCCAACAGCAAGAGCGGGAGCCCCGAGGAGCTGATTTTT. Translated: CANSKSGSPEELIF.